These 6 T cell receptor beta chains were sequenced from one sample in a study of OX40 agonist ivuxolimab in advanced cancers. The data were produced by immunoSEQ multiplex PCR, yet TCRdb's version contains in-frame clones alone and is incomplete. The sample includes fewer than 90,000 clones, roughly 87% of them seen just once. The input for sequencing was CD4+ or CD8+ T cells sorted from blood, taken in a trial of the OX40 agonist ivuxolimab. The receptors come from an adult with an advanced solid tumor such as melanoma, head and neck, liver or kidney cancer.

The chain couples TRBV19 to TRBJ2-3; 9 bases match TRBD2. The CDR3 is made up of 14 amino acids. Germline-derived CDR1 and CDR2 are LNHDA and SQIVND (reference sequence). Trimming removed 10 bases from V and 4 bases from J; junction bases left unmatched: 9. Here the CDR3 DNA reads TGTGCCACTTTAGCGGGAGCTGGGGCAGATACGCAGTATTTT. Translating gives CATLAGAGADTQYF.

The chain recombines TRBV20-1 with TRBJ1-1; D is possibly TRBD1 (6 bases). The germline V gene has CDR1 DFQATT and CDR2 SNEGSKA (reference sequence). Trimming cost V 2 bases and J 11 bases, with 12 bases left between them. The CDR3 is made up of 11 amino acids. The CDR3 sequence is CSARRGRGAFF. In DNA form, the CDR3 reads TGCAGTGCTAGAAGGGGCAGGGGCGCTTTCTTT.

The chain couples TRBV28 to TRBJ2-1, with TRBD1 identical over 7 bases. CDR1 and CDR2 from the germline V gene are MDHEN and SYDVKM. This CDR3 spans 15 amino acids. J gave up 7 bases and V 7 bases, and 13 bases lay outside the gene matches. In DNA form, the CDR3 reads TGTGCCAGCACCGAAACAGGGGCGGGTGTGAATGAGCAGTTCTTC. Translated, it gives CASTETGAGVNEQFF.

The rearrangement uses TRBV25-1 and TRBJ1-1; TRBD1 is a possible D gene (6 bases). V was cut by 4 bases and J by 6 bases, with 12 bases left in between. The germline V gene has CDR1 MGHDK and CDR2 SYGVNS. The CDR3 contains 13 residues. The CDR3 region has the DNA TGTGCCAGCAGTGCGGGGGCAATCTCTGAAGCTTTCTTT. As protein: CASSAGAISEAFF. Full variable domain (rest looked up from reference TRBV25-1 and TRBJ1-1): EADIYQTPRYLVIGTGKKITLECSQTMGHDKMYWYQQDPGMELHLIHYSYGVNSTEKGDLSSESTVSRIRTEHFPLTLESARPSHTSQYLCASSAGAISEAFFGQGTRLTVV.

The chain links TRBV19 to TRBJ1-5, with 9 bases identical to TRBD1. Germline-derived CDR1 and CDR2 are LNHDA and SQIVND (reference sequence). This CDR3 spans 16 amino acids. Trimming took 4 bases from V and 3 from J; bases not matched to a gene: 7. CDR3 region: CASSTRQGGDNQPQHF. The CDR3 DNA reads TGTGCCAGTAGTACCCGACAGGGGGGAGACAATCAGCCCCAGCATTTT.

This clone was picked up a small number of times. This sequence joins TRBV7-9 and TRBJ1-1, with D hard to call. The germline CDR1 and CDR2 sequences are SEHNR and FQNEAQ (reference sequence). Deletions cut 3 bases from V and 3 bases from J, with 8 bases between. This CDR3 has 13 residues. The CDR3 sequence: CASSLGWDTEAFF. For the CDR3, the DNA is TGTGCCAGCAGCTTGGGGTGGGACACTGAAGCTTTCTTT.